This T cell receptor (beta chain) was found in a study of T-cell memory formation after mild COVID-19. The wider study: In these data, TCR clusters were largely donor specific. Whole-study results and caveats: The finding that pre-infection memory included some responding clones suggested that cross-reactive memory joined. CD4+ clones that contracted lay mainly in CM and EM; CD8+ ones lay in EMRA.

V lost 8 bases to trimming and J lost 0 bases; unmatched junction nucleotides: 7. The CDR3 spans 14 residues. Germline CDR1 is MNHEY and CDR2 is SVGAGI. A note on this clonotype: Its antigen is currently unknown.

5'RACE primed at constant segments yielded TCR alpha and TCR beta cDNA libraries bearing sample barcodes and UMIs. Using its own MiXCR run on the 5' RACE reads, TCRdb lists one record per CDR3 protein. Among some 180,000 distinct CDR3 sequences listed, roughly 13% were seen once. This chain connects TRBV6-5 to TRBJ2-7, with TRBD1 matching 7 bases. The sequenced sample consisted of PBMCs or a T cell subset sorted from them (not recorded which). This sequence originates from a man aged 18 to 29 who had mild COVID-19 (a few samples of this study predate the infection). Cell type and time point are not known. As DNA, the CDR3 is TGTGCCAGCTCGAGGGGGCCGAGCTCCTACGAGCAGTACTTC. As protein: CASSRGPSSYEQYF.